Below are 22 T cell receptor beta chains sequenced from a single sample in a study of CD8+ T cells in alopecia areata. cDNA serving as the sequencing template came from extracted, reverse transcribed RNA. Clones were sequenced by immunoSEQ multiplex PCR, and TCRdb holds only the in-frame ones, with some missing. The repertoire holds more than 200,000 clones, with approximately 61% as singletons. The source material was CD4+ T cells sorted from blood, sampled at week 0. These receptors were obtained from a human donor with alopecia areata.

The gene calls are TRBV9 and TRBJ2-5, with D tentatively TRBD2 (6 bases). Per the germline V gene, CDR1 is SGDLS and CDR2 is YYNGEE. V was trimmed by 4 bases and J by 5 bases, leaving 15 bases between them. This CDR3 has 14 amino acids. CDR3 region: CASSPRRGRETQYF. The CDR3 DNA reads as TGTGCCAGCAGCCCCCGACGGGGGAGGGAGACCCAGTACTTC.

The chain uses TRBV30 and TRBJ2-3; possible D gene TRBD2, 6 bases. V shed 3 bases and J shed 4 bases, with 20 bases lying between them. This CDR3 spans 16 amino acids. CDR1 and CDR2 from the germline V gene are GTSNPN and SVGIG (reference sequence). The CDR3 loop reads CAWRPYVGWEADTQYF. In DNA, the CDR3 is TGTGCCTGGAGACCGTACGTAGGGTGGGAGGCAGATACGCAGTATTTT.

This sequence joins TRBV7-9 and TRBJ2-3; D is undetermined. V was cut by 3 bases and J by 1 base, with 8 bases left in between. This CDR3 comprises 14 residues. CDR1 is SEHNR and CDR2 is FQNEAQ in the germline V gene (reference sequence). CDR3 DNA sequence: TGTGCCAGCAGCTTCCGCACAGGCACAGATACGCAGTATTTT. This codes for CASSFRTGTDTQYF.

V is TRBV5-1 and J is TRBJ2-7, with 12 bases identical to TRBD1. The junction had 9 bases not matched to a gene; V was cut back by 6 bases and J by 5 bases. The germline V gene encodes CDR1 SGHRS and CDR2 YFSETQ. The CDR3 is 15 amino acids. The CDR3 here is CASTLDGTGGNEQYF. CDR3 bases: TGCGCCAGCACTTTAGATGGGACAGGGGGCAACGAGCAGTACTTC. The full variable domain, completed using reference TRBV5-1 and TRBJ2-7, is KAGVTQTPRYLIKTRGQQVTLSCSPISGHRSVSWYQQTPGQGLQFLFEYFSETQRNKGNFPGRFSGRQFSNSRSEMNVSTLELGDSALYLCASTLDGTGGNEQYFGPGTRLTVT.

The rearrangement joins TRBV4-1 to TRBJ2-5; 10 bases agree with TRBD2. This CDR3 has 17 residues. V shed 1 base and J 5 bases; nucleotides not matched to a gene: 10. Looked up from germline, CDR1 is MGHRA and CDR2 is YSYEKL. The CDR3 DNA reads TGCGCCAGCAGCCAAGCGGTACTAGCGGGGCAACGGGAGACCCAGTACTTC. Encoded protein: CASSQAVLAGQRETQYF.

This clone appeared once. The genes are TRBV12-5 and TRBJ2-5; the match to TRBD2 covers 11 bases. Germline values: CDR1 LGHNT, CDR2 FRNRAP. The CDR3 totals 16 residues. The ends lost 5 bases at V and 1 base at J; junction bases unmatched: 6. CDR3 DNA: TGTGCTAGTGGTAAGACCGGGACTAGCGGCCAAGAGACCCAGTACTTC. Translation gives CASGKTGTSGQETQYF.

The chain combines TRBV30 with TRBJ1-2; no firm D call. This CDR3 is built from 12 residues. Germline CDR1 reads GTSNPN; CDR2 reads SVGIG (reference sequence). V was clipped by 2 bases and J by 4 bases, with 8 bases between them. Here the CDR3 DNA reads TGTGCCTGGAGTCCATGGGGCTATGGCTACACCTTC. It yields the protein CAWSPWGYGYTF.

This sequence joins TRBV30 and TRBJ1-3, with D unclear. Germline values: CDR1 GTSNPN, CDR2 SVGIG (reference sequence). V shed 4 bases and J shed 4 bases, with 8 bases lying between them. The CDR3 is 12 residues long. Written as DNA, the CDR3 is TGTGCCTGGACCCCGTACGGAAACACCATATATTTT. Its protein is CAWTPYGNTIYF. Drawing the rest from reference TRBV30 and TRBJ1-3, the complete variable domain is SQTIHQWPATLVQPVGSPLSLECTVEGTSNPNLYWYRQAAGRGLQLLFYSVGIGQISSEVPQNLSASRPQDRQFILSSKKLLLSDSGFYLCAWTPYGNTIYFGEGSWLTVV.

The chain employs TRBV29-1 and TRBJ2-3; 7 positions agree with TRBD1. V lost 6 bases to trimming and J lost 10 bases; unmatched junction nucleotides: 4. This CDR3 region has 10 residues. Germline values: CDR1 SQVTM, CDR2 ANQGSEA. CDR3 region: CSVDRDPQYF. CDR3 nucleotide sequence: TGCAGCGTCGACAGGGACCCGCAGTATTTT.

V usage is TRBV30 and J usage is TRBJ2-5; D gene ambiguous. The CDR3 sequence is 11 residues long. Trimming cost V 0 bases and J 13 bases, with 12 bases left between them. Germline-derived CDR1 and CDR2 are GTSNPN and SVGIG (reference sequence). CDR3 residues: CAWSVLQRLYF. CDR3 in DNA: TGTGCCTGGAGTGTATTACAGAGATTGTACTTC.

The sample holds a few counts of this clone. The gene calls are TRBV30 and TRBJ2-2; D not resolved. V was cut by 5 bases and J by 9 bases, with 10 bases left in between. CDR3 size: 11 residues. Germline-derived CDR1 and CDR2 are GTSNPN and SVGIG (reference sequence). CDR3 amino acids: CAWVRDRELFF. In DNA, the CDR3 is TGTGCCTGGGTTCGCGATCGGGAGCTGTTTTTT.

This chain uses TRBV6-5 with TRBJ2-2, with D hard to call. CDR3 length: 14 amino acids. In germline, CDR1 is MNHEY, CDR2 SVGAGI. The V and J ends lost 6 bases and 1 base respectively, with 9 bases between them. CDR3 sequence (DNA): TGTGCCAGCAGGCACTTAAGGAACACCGGGGAGCTGTTTTTT. Protein: CASRHLRNTGELFF.

J is TRBJ2-3 and V is TRBV7-3; a weak D match, TRBD2 (5 bases). The V gene's germline CDR1 is SGHTA and CDR2 FQGTGA. CDR3 length: 14 amino acids. The V end lost 5 bases, the J end lost 5 bases, and 14 bases lay between the germline ends. CDR3 region: CASSAGIGGDTQYF. CDR3 nucleotide sequence: TGTGCCAGCAGCGCGGGCATAGGTGGAGATACGCAGTATTTT.

This chain uses TRBV6-1 with TRBJ2-3; D is possibly TRBD2 (5 bases). The V and J ends lost 2 bases and 6 bases respectively, with 21 bases between them. In germline, CDR1 is MNHNS, CDR2 SASEGT. The CDR3 extends over 17 amino acids. CDR3 amino acids: CASSERSGPQQRDTQYF. CDR3 nucleotides: TGTGCCAGCAGTGAAAGGAGCGGACCCCAACAGCGGGATACGCAGTATTTT.

V gene TRBV4-1 combines with J gene TRBJ1-5; D is unresolved. With 1 base removed from V and 7 bases from J, the gap between germline ends came to 14 bases. CDR1 and CDR2 from the germline V gene are MGHRA and YSYEKL. The CDR3 is made up of 15 amino acids. CDR3 sequence (DNA): TGCGCCAGCAGCCAAGTAGGGCAGGTAATACAGCCCCAGCATTTT. Amino acid sequence: CASSQVGQVIQPQHF.

The V gene is TRBV7-2, the J gene TRBJ1-2, with 7 nucleotides matching TRBD1. V lost 3 bases and J lost 4; bases outside the gene matches: 5. Germline V gene data show CDR1 as SGHTA and CDR2 as FQGNSA. The CDR3 consists of 14 residues. CDR3 sequence: CASSLGQTIYGYTF. The CDR3 nucleotides are TGTGCCAGCAGCTTGGGACAGACAATCTATGGCTACACCTTC.

The sample holds one count of this clone. The chain links TRBV6-5 to TRBJ2-3, with unresolved D. Trimming left V 6 bases short and J 1 base short, with 8 bases between. The CDR3 loop spans 13 amino acids. Germline CDR1 and CDR2: MNHEY and SVGAGI. CDR3 sequence: CASRPRGTDTQYF. The CDR3 DNA follows: TGTGCCAGCAGACCCCGGGGCACAGATACGCAGTATTTT.

This clone was observed a single time. V is TRBV30 and J is TRBJ1-6; D is ambiguous. The CDR3 has 14 amino acids. Trimming pared 0 bases from V and 7 bases from J, leaving 10 bases between. Germline V gives CDR1 GTSNPN, CDR2 SVGIG (reference sequence). The DNA of the CDR3 is TGTGCCTGGAGTGTAAAGAAGCCGAATTCACCCCTCCACTTT. Protein product: CAWSVKKPNSPLHF.

This chain joins TRBV27 and TRBJ2-3; no definite D call. Germline CDR1 is MNHEY and CDR2 is SMNVEV (reference sequence). The CDR3 extends over 17 amino acids. V lost 1 base and J 2 bases, leaving 16 bases between the germline ends. CDR3 sequence reads: CASSLWSLQSNTDTQYF. DNA for the CDR3: TGTGCCAGCAGTTTATGGTCTCTGCAGAGTAACACAGATACGCAGTATTTT.

The gene calls are TRBV30 and TRBJ2-7; D not certain. Germline CDR1 and CDR2: GTSNPN and SVGIG (reference sequence). This CDR3 comprises 12 residues. The ends were cut back, 0 bases at V and 3 bases at J, with 6 bases in the middle. In DNA, the CDR3 is TGTGCCTGGAGTGTCTGGGACTACGAGCAGTACTTC. Amino acids: CAWSVWDYEQYF.

The sample holds a few counts of this clone. V is TRBV30 and J is TRBJ1-6; 8 bases are a match to TRBD1. Losses at the gene ends were 3 bases for V and 9 bases for J; bases not matched to a gene: 10. Germline loops: CDR1 GTSNPN, CDR2 SVGIG (reference sequence). The CDR3 is made up of 15 amino acids. The CDR3 loop reads CAWSARGRGPSPLHF. As DNA, the CDR3 is TGTGCCTGGAGCGCCAGGGGCAGGGGGCCTTCACCCCTCCACTTT.

The J gene is TRBJ2-5, the V gene TRBV2, with D uncertain. The CDR3 covers 14 residues. V lost 6 bases, J lost 6 bases, and 17 bases lay in between. Germline CDR1 is SNHLY and CDR2 is FYNNEI. The CDR3 DNA reads TGTGCCAGCAGCCCCCTCGAATACAAGAAGACCCAGTACTTC. It translates to CASSPLEYKKTQYF.